These 20 T cell receptor beta chains share one sample of origin, sequenced in a study of T cell changes during pregnancy in multiple sclerosis. Method: immunoSEQ multiplex PCR; TCRdb's copy keeps in-frame clones and lacks some. The sample holds around 72,000 clones, more than 80% seen once. The sample in question was peripheral blood, obtained in the second trimester of pregnancy. Every receptor here comes from a female donor in good health, enrolled as a control in a pregnancy study.

This clone came up once. The chain carries TRBV6-5 and TRBJ2-1, with D tentatively TRBD2 (7 bases). This CDR3 contains 15 residues. Deletions cut 5 bases from V and 8 bases from J, with 19 bases between. In germline, CDR1 is MNHEY, CDR2 SVGAGI. The CDR3 coding sequence is TGTGCCAGCAGTAACGGGGGGCGGGGGATCTATGAGCAGTTCTTC. Residues: CASSNGGRGIYEQFF.

V usage is TRBV29-1 and J usage is TRBJ2-3; 9 bases align to TRBD2. This CDR3 is 15 amino acids long. Germline values: CDR1 SQVTM, CDR2 ANQGSEA. Trimming removed 4 bases from V and 3 bases from J; junction bases left unmatched: 8. The CDR3 DNA follows: TGCAGCGTTGCTGAGCGGGGGGTTGGGACAGATACGCAGTATTTT. It yields the protein CSVAERGVGTDTQYF.

The chain couples TRBV18 to TRBJ2-7; 7 bases line up with TRBD1. J gave up 4 bases and V 2 bases, and 11 bases lay outside the gene matches. The germline CDR1 and CDR2 sequences are KGHSH and LQKENI. This CDR3 region has 16 residues. The CDR3 DNA sequence: TGTGCCAGCTCACCAACGAGACAGGGAAATCGTTACGAGCAGTACTTC. Its translation is CASSPTRQGNRYEQYF.

The chain links TRBV4-3 to TRBJ1-2, with TRBD1 identical over 7 bases. Unmatched junction bases numbered 5, after V lost 0 bases and J lost 4 bases. Germline V lookup: CDR1 LGHNA, CDR2 YSLEER. The CDR3 consists of 15 residues. The CDR3 region is CASSQDKGQSYGYTF. Written as DNA, the CDR3 is TGCGCCAGCAGCCAAGATAAGGGACAGTCCTATGGCTACACCTTC.

Turning to this clone: The same CDR3 arises from other DNA sequences in this sample as well. The chain is built from TRBV27 and TRBJ1-6, with 9 bases matching TRBD1. The CDR3 is made up of 14 amino acids. In germline, CDR1 is MNHEY, CDR2 SMNVEV (reference sequence). V was clipped by 4 bases and J by 7 bases; unmatched bases: 2. The CDR3 here is CASSSGQGNSPLHF. In nucleotides, the CDR3 is TGTGCCAGCAGTTCCGGACAGGGGAATTCACCCCTCCACTTT.

The chain carries TRBV7-9 and TRBJ2-7; TRBD1 is a possible D gene (5 bases). CDR1 is SEHNR, CDR2 FQNEAQ, per germline (reference sequence). This CDR3 spans 14 amino acids. V shed 5 bases and J shed 0 bases, with 11 bases lying between them. CDR3: CASSLRQSSYEQYF. Written as DNA, the CDR3 is TGTGCCAGCAGCCTACGACAGAGCTCCTACGAGCAGTACTTC.

The chain uses TRBV5-8 and TRBJ1-5, with D tentatively TRBD1 (5 bases). Trimming removed 7 bases at V and 4 bases at J, with 12 bases between. This CDR3 has 13 amino acids. Germline V gene lookup returns CDR1 SGHTS and CDR2 YDEGEE. CDR3 protein: CASRAGSNQPQHF. Here the CDR3 DNA reads TGTGCCAGCCGCGCAGGGTCGAATCAGCCCCAGCATTTT.

V and J are TRBV7-8 and TRBJ2-3; 10 bases are a match to TRBD2. The trim removed 5 bases at V and 5 bases at J, leaving 10 bases unmatched. The CDR3 is 16 residues long. Looked up from germline, CDR1 is SGHVS and CDR2 is FQNEAQ. The CDR3 loop is CASSHALAGREDTQYF. Written as DNA, the CDR3 is TGTGCCAGCAGCCACGCACTAGCGGGGAGGGAAGATACGCAGTATTTT.

The V gene is TRBV7-9, the J gene TRBJ1-2, with 8 bases lining up with TRBD1. The ends lost 1 base at V and 5 bases at J; junction bases unmatched: 3. CDR1 SEHNR and CDR2 FQNEAQ come from the germline V gene (reference sequence). The CDR3 runs 14 residues. CDR3 in DNA: TGTGCCAGCAGCTTAGTACAGGGGGAATATGGCTACACCTTC. Its translation is CASSLVQGEYGYTF.

The V call is TRBV15, the J call TRBJ1-5, with TRBD1 matching over 7 bases. Losses at the gene ends were 0 bases for V and 11 bases for J; bases not matched to a gene: 13. The CDR3 has 16 amino acids. CDR1 is LNHNV and CDR2 is YYDKDF in the germline V gene (reference sequence). The CDR3 here is CATSRDRGRGPMAQHF. The CDR3 DNA sequence: TGTGCCACCAGCAGAGATCGGGGAAGGGGGCCAATGGCCCAGCATTTT.

This chain joins TRBV5-4 and TRBJ1-5, with 7 bases matching TRBD1. V shed 4 bases and J 6 bases; nucleotides not matched to a gene: 4. The CDR3 is 13 residues long. Germline CDR1 and CDR2: SGHNT and YYREEE (reference sequence). The CDR3 DNA is TGTGCCAGCAGCCTCCAGGGGGTTCAGCCCCAGCATTTT. As protein: CASSLQGVQPQHF. The whole variable domain, filled in from reference TRBV5-4 and TRBJ1-5, reads ETGVTQSPTHLIKTRGQQVTLRCSSQSGHNTVSWYQQALGQGPQFIFQYYREEENGRGNFPPRFSGLQFPNYSSELNVNALELDDSALYLCASSLQGVQPQHFGDGTRLSIL.

This clone occurred a few times. This chain connects TRBV18 to TRBJ1-1; no clear D gene. The CDR3 spans 11 residues. CDR1 KGHSH and CDR2 LQKENI come from the germline V gene. The V gene lost 5 bases and the J gene lost 5 bases, with 6 bases spanning the gap. The DNA for the CDR3 is TGTGCCAGCTCAGCGAATACTGAAGCTTTCTTT. Amino acid sequence: CASSANTEAFF.

The rearrangement joins TRBV15 to TRBJ1-1; D might be TRBD1 (5 bases). The CDR3 runs to 16 residues. Germline-derived CDR1 and CDR2 are LNHNV and YYDKDF (reference sequence). Deletions cut 0 bases from V and 2 bases from J, with 13 bases between. The CDR3 DNA sequence: TGTGCCACCAGCAGAGATGGTCGGGGGAGCAACACTGAAGCTTTCTTT. Translation: CATSRDGRGSNTEAFF.

The J gene is TRBJ1-6, the V gene TRBV6-5; 7 nucleotides line up with TRBD1. V was pared by 0 bases and J by 7 bases, with 3 bases of the junction left unmatched. This CDR3 region has 15 residues. The germline gives CDR1 MNHEY, CDR2 SVGAGI. This CDR3 is CASSYSVTGNSPLHF. Here the CDR3 DNA reads TGTGCCAGCAGTTACTCGGTGACAGGGAATTCACCCCTCCACTTT.

The rearrangement uses TRBV29-1 and TRBJ2-3; 8 bases are a match to TRBD1. The CDR3 length is 15 residues. The trim removed 3 bases at V and 1 base at J, leaving 6 bases unmatched. Germline V lookup: CDR1 SQVTM, CDR2 ANQGSEA. CDR3 nucleotides: TGCAGCGTTGACGATGACAGGGGCGGCACAGATACGCAGTATTTT. It translates to CSVDDDRGGTDTQYF.

The rearrangement links TRBV6-5 to TRBJ2-1, with D possibly being TRBD2 (5 bases). CDR1 MNHEY and CDR2 SVGAGI come from the germline V gene. This CDR3 is 12 amino acids long. The germline V and J ends were trimmed by 6 bases and 3 bases, with 6 bases remaining between them. Written as DNA, the CDR3 is TGTGCCAGCAGAGACTACTACAATGAGCAGTTCTTC. Encoded protein: CASRDYYNEQFF.

CDR3 sequence: CASSRDTSGNTIYF. The CDR3 DNA sequence: TGCGCCAGCAGCCGCGACACCTCTGGAAACACCATATATTTT. The chain employs TRBV5-1 and TRBJ1-3, with D uncertain. From germline, CDR1 is SGHRS and CDR2 YFSETQ. CDR3 length equals 14 residues. V was cut by 4 bases and J by 0 bases, with 8 bases left in between.

CDR3 region: CASSPGGGPSSYNEQFF. The CDR3, as DNA: TGTGCCAGCAGTCCAGGGGGCGGGCCTAGCTCCTACAATGAGCAGTTCTTC. This chain uses TRBV27 with TRBJ2-1; 8 bases are a match to TRBD1. The CDR3 contains 17 residues. Germline V gives CDR1 MNHEY, CDR2 SMNVEV (reference sequence). With V trimmed by 5 bases and J by 0 bases, 9 bases remained unmatched.

V and J are TRBV13 and TRBJ1-1; 11 bases match TRBD1. J was trimmed by 7 bases and V by 3 bases; bases with no gene match: 4. This CDR3 is built from 14 residues. Germline V gene data show CDR1 as PRHDT and CDR2 as FYEKMQ (reference sequence). The CDR3 here is CASSLWTGGFEAFF. The CDR3 region has the DNA TGTGCCAGCAGCTTGTGGACAGGGGGCTTTGAAGCTTTCTTT.

This clone was seen a single time. The chain couples TRBV9 to TRBJ1-6; 11 nucleotides match TRBD1. The V and J ends lost 0 bases and 0 bases, in that order; junction bases with no gene match: 5. Germline assignment: CDR1 SGDLS and CDR2 YYNGEE. The length of the CDR3 is 19 residues. The CDR3 sequence is CASSVAGTGGSSYNSPLHF. The CDR3, as DNA: TGTGCCAGCAGCGTAGCGGGGACAGGGGGAAGCTCCTATAATTCACCCCTCCACTTT.